The 23 T cell receptor beta chains reported below all come from one sample, sequenced in a study of T cell repertoires in cytomegalovirus infection. TCRdb independently ran MiXCR on the reads; one entry per CDR3 protein. The sample yields around 530,000 distinct CDR3 sequences, about 30% seen once. The sequencing sample was made of PBMCs. The receptors here all came from a human donor in good health (CMV status not recorded). Some clones in this sample may be carry-over from other donors' samples.

This chain links TRBV6-2 or TRBV6-3 with TRBJ1-1, with unresolved D. Trimming took 2 bases from V and 8 from J, leaving 9 bases between them. The CDR3 runs 12 residues. CDR1 and CDR2 (germline): MNHEY, SVGEGT. This CDR3 is CASSYVFFEAFF. The CDR3 region has the DNA TGTGCCAGCAGTTACGTGTTTTTCGAAGCTTTCTTT.

In this sample, this clonotype turned up many times. The chain joins TRBV4-1 to TRBJ2-1; D gene unclear. Germline V lookup: CDR1 MGHRA, CDR2 YSYEKL. V lost 2 bases, J lost 5 bases, and 10 bases lay in between. The CDR3 loop spans 14 amino acids. The DNA for the CDR3 is TGCGCCAGCAGCCAAAGGGTCCGGGACAATGAGCAGTTCTTC. It specifies CASSQRVRDNEQFF.

The chain uses TRBV6-6 and TRBJ2-1; tentative D call: TRBD2 (7 bases). This CDR3 spans 14 amino acids. The germline V and J ends were trimmed by 0 bases and 9 bases, with 12 bases remaining between them. CDR1 and CDR2 (germline): MNHNY, SVGAGI (reference sequence). As DNA, the CDR3 is TGTGCCAGCAGTTACTCCTACGGGGGGCCTGAGCAGTTCTTC. Translated: CASSYSYGGPEQFF.

This clonotype was detected many times. The V gene is TRBV7-2, the J gene TRBJ2-7; possible D gene TRBD1, 5 bases. This CDR3 is 13 amino acids long. Trimming took off 1 base at V and 5 bases at J, with 9 bases between the two ends. Germline V gene sequence: CDR1 SGHTA, CDR2 FQGNSA. The CDR3 here is CASSLVQAHEQYF. CDR3 bases: TGTGCCAGCAGCTTAGTACAGGCCCACGAGCAGTACTTC.

This clonotype occurred many times. The chain recombines TRBV7-2 with TRBJ1-2, with TRBD1 matching 8 bases. Trimming removed 5 bases from V and 3 bases from J; junction bases left unmatched: 8. The CDR3 spans 15 residues. Germline CDR1 and CDR2: SGHTA and FQGNSA. The CDR3 region is CASSLAGGADYGYTF. For the CDR3, the DNA is TGTGCCAGCAGCCTTGCAGGGGGCGCAGACTATGGCTACACCTTC.

J is TRBJ1-3 and V is TRBV27; D unresolved. CDR3 length equals 13 residues. The germline V and J ends were trimmed by 6 bases and 0 bases, with 6 bases remaining between them. Germline V gene lookup returns CDR1 MNHEY and CDR2 SMNVEV (reference sequence). CDR3 sequence: CASSRASGNTIYF. CDR3 DNA: TGTGCCAGCAGCCGGGCCTCTGGAAACACCATATATTTT.

The rearrangement joins TRBV28 to TRBJ1-2; a possible D gene is TRBD1 (5 bases). CDR3 length: 13 amino acids. Germline V CDR1 and CDR2: MDHEN, SYDVKM. The germline V and J ends were trimmed by 6 bases and 4 bases, with 12 bases remaining between them. CDR3 residues: CASRIGASYGYTF. The CDR3 bases are TGTGCCAGCAGAATAGGGGCTTCCTATGGCTACACCTTC.

The chain couples TRBV5-4 to TRBJ2-1, with D unresolved. CDR1 and CDR2 from the germline V gene are SGHNT and YYREEE (reference sequence). The CDR3 sequence is 11 residues long. Between the trimmed V and J ends, which lost 2 bases and 8 bases, there was a span of 5 bases. For the CDR3, the DNA is TGTGCCAGCAGCTTAGACGATGAGCAGTTCTTC. Protein sequence: CASSLDDEQFF.

This clonotype turned up a few times. This chain connects TRBV7-8 to TRBJ2-5, with D possibly being TRBD2 (6 bases). The germline gives CDR1 SGHVS, CDR2 FQNEAQ. Trimming removed 2 bases from V and 1 base from J, with 8 bases in between. The CDR3 length is 14 residues. The CDR3 DNA sequence: TGTGCCAGCAGCTTACTGCGGGGCCAAGAGACCCAGTACTTC. Translated: CASSLLRGQETQYF.

The chain's CDR3 is CASSYKRVGSSSYNEQFF. For the CDR3, the DNA is TGTGCCAGCAGTTACAAGCGGGTCGGCTCCAGCTCCTACAATGAGCAGTTCTTC. The chain carries TRBV6-2 or TRBV6-3 and TRBJ2-1, with a possible D match to TRBD2 (6 bases). CDR1 MNHEY and CDR2 SVGEGT come from the germline V gene. Trimming removed 2 bases from V and 0 bases from J, with 17 bases in between. The CDR3 consists of 18 residues.

V gene TRBV20-1 combines with J gene TRBJ2-1; 8 nucleotides line up with TRBD2. Looked up from germline, CDR1 is DFQATT and CDR2 is SNEGSKA (reference sequence). The CDR3 spans 12 residues. The J segment lost 8 bases and the V segment lost 7 bases, leaving 7 bases of the junction unmatched. CDR3 nucleotides: TGCAGTGGCTCGGGAGGGCCCCATGAGCAGTTCTTC. Translation gives CSGSGGPHEQFF.

This clonotype was seen a few times. The chain has TRBV7-8 and TRBJ2-3; 9 bases agree with TRBD1. This CDR3 spans 16 amino acids. The trim removed 5 bases at V and 8 bases at J, leaving 14 bases unmatched. The germline gives CDR1 SGHVS, CDR2 FQNEAQ. CDR3 bases: TGTGCCAGCAGCCCACAGGGGACAGGGTCAGGTGGTACGCAGTATTTT. It codes for CASSPQGTGSGGTQYF.

The sample holds one count of this clonotype. The chain links TRBV12-3 or TRBV12-4 to TRBJ1-5; tentatively, D is TRBD1 (5 bases). Trimming cost V 5 bases and J 1 base, with 21 bases left between them. CDR3 length: 18 residues. The CDR3 spells CASSLQEARGRSNQPQHF. The CDR3 DNA follows: TGTGCCAGCAGTCTACAGGAGGCGAGAGGACGGAGCAATCAGCCCCAGCATTTT.

The chain joins TRBV30 to TRBJ2-1; 11 bases match TRBD2. In germline, CDR1 is GTSNPN, CDR2 SVGIG (reference sequence). The junction had 1 base not matched to a gene; V was cut back by 1 base and J by 2 bases. This CDR3 region has 15 residues. The CDR3 loop reads CAWSELAGAYNEQFF. The CDR3 bases are TGTGCCTGGAGTGAACTAGCGGGGGCCTACAATGAGCAGTTCTTC.

The count of this clonotype is one. The V call is TRBV20-1, the J call TRBJ1-1; 8 bases agree with TRBD1. Trimming took 4 bases from V and 3 from J; bases not matched to a gene: 7. Germline V gene data show CDR1 as DFQATT and CDR2 as SNEGSKA (reference sequence). The CDR3 covers 14 residues. CDR3 amino acids: CSAKRTGPDTEAFF. CDR3 sequence (DNA): TGCAGTGCTAAACGGACAGGGCCGGACACTGAAGCTTTCTTT.

In this sample, this clonotype turned up many times. The V call is TRBV7-2, the J call TRBJ2-7; D unclear. Germline V gene lookup returns CDR1 SGHTA and CDR2 FQGNSA. The length of the CDR3 is 15 residues. Trimming left V 5 bases short and J 0 bases short, with 14 bases between. The chain's CDR3 is CASSKAPGLSYEQYF. CDR3 coding DNA: TGTGCCAGCAGCAAGGCACCGGGTCTCTCCTACGAGCAGTACTTC.

The chain employs TRBV7-2 and TRBJ1-4, with 9 bases identical to TRBD1. V was pared by 5 bases and J by 8 bases, with 6 bases of the junction left unmatched. The CDR3 runs to 14 residues. Germline V lookup: CDR1 SGHTA, CDR2 FQGNSA. As DNA, the CDR3 is TGTGCCAGCAGCGGAGGCGGACAGGGGGAAAAACTGTTTTTT. Amino acid sequence: CASSGGGQGEKLFF.

The chain carries TRBV30 and TRBJ2-7; a possible D gene is TRBD2 (5 bases). The CDR3 runs 11 residues. The germline CDR1 and CDR2 sequences are GTSNPN and SVGIG (reference sequence). Trimming stripped 0 bases from V and 7 bases from J, with 7 bases between. The CDR3 nucleotides read TGTGCCTGGAGTGTAGGGAGTGAGCAGTACTTC. Its protein product is CAWSVGSEQYF.

CDR3 in amino acids: CASSPRVGVLRPDNYGYTF. The CDR3 region has the DNA TGTGCCAGTAGTCCTCGAGTCGGGGTTTTAAGGCCGGATAACTATGGCTACACCTTC. The rearrangement links TRBV19 to TRBJ1-2; D gene uncertain. CDR1 and CDR2 (germline): LNHDA, SQIVND (reference sequence). With 5 bases removed from V and 1 base from J, the gap between germline ends came to 26 bases. The CDR3 contains 19 residues.

The chain links TRBV12-5 to TRBJ2-2, with no clear D. This CDR3 comprises 13 residues. V was cut by 0 bases and J by 7 bases, with 6 bases left in between. Germline loops: CDR1 LGHNT, CDR2 FRNRAP. The CDR3 nucleotides read TGTGCTAGTGGTTTGGTGACGAGCGGGGAGCTGTTTTTT. This translates into CASGLVTSGELFF.

This clonotype was recorded many times. V is TRBV7-2 and J is TRBJ1-2; tentative D call: TRBD1 (6 bases). The CDR3 loop spans 14 amino acids. The V gene lost 7 bases and the J gene lost 7 bases, with 19 bases spanning the gap. Germline loops: CDR1 SGHTA, CDR2 FQGNSA. The CDR3 here is CASTPGVGGVGYTF. Written as DNA, the CDR3 is TGTGCCAGCACCCCTGGAGTTGGGGGCGTTGGCTACACCTTC.

The chain employs TRBV20-1 and TRBJ2-3; D unclear. V lost 6 bases and J lost 2, with 12 bases in between. The V gene's germline CDR1 is DFQATT and CDR2 SNEGSKA (reference sequence). This CDR3 is 13 amino acids long. DNA for the CDR3: TGCAGTGCCCTTGAGGCGAACACAGATACGCAGTATTTT. It codes for CSALEANTDTQYF.

There are many counts of this clonotype. This chain joins TRBV7-2 and TRBJ2-7, with 7 bases fitting TRBD1. Germline-derived CDR1 and CDR2 are SGHTA and FQGNSA. CDR3 length: 12 residues. V dropped 3 bases and J dropped 6; count of bases not matched to a gene: 2. The CDR3 DNA is TGTGCCAGCAGCTTGAACAGGGGCGAGCAGTACTTC. Encoded protein: CASSLNRGEQYF.